Listed below are T cell receptor beta chains from one sample, sequenced in a study of shared clonotypes between healthy human individuals. Repertoires were generated with immunoSEQ multiplex PCR, while TCRdb's copy carries only in-frame clones and drops some. The sample lists over 950,000 clones, approximately 75% occurring once. Sequencing input: memory CD4+ T cells from PBMCs. Every receptor here comes from a man between 18 and 29 years old in good health. Some clones in this sample may be carry-over from other donors' samples. Both conserved end residues are part of each CDR3. D genes are given only for firm matches. The size field is filled for only some rows; it gives once, few, many or a size class.

j_call	v_call	clone_size	d_call	cdr3_nt	cdr3_aa
TRBJ2-7	TRBV4-3	few	.	TGCGCCAGCAGCCAAGGGGTAGGGGGCGGGACTTACGAGCAGTACTTC	CASSQGVGGGTYEQYF
TRBJ2-7	TRBV18	.	.	TGTGCCAGCTCATTTGGACACCCCGCCTACGAGCAGTACTTC	CASSFGHPAYEQYF
TRBJ2-1	TRBV5-1	many	TRBD2	TGCGCCAGCAGCGTTCGGACTAGCGGGAGTCAGGATGAGCAGTTCTTC	CASSVRTSGSQDEQFF
TRBJ2-7	TRBV18	.	TRBD2	TGTGCCAGCTCACCACCCGGGGGGGAGCAGTACTTC	CASSPPGGEQYF
TRBJ1-1	TRBV27	.	.	TGTGCCAGCAGCTTCATTCGTAGGGGGTTGGTCATGAACACTGAAGCTTTCTTT	CASSFIRRGLVMNTEAFF
TRBJ2-7	TRBV6-1	.	.	TGTGCCAGCAGTCGAGAGGGGTCCTCCTACGAGCAGTACTTC	CASSREGSSYEQYF
TRBJ2-7	TRBV5-4	once	.	TGTGCCAGCAGCTTGATGGTGTCTCCCTACGAGCAGTACTTC	CASSLMVSPYEQYF
TRBJ1-3	TRBV4-1	.	.	TGCGCCAGCAGCTCCCTGGGTCAGGGCTCGGGAGGAAACACCATATATTTT	CASSSLGQGSGGNTIYF
TRBJ2-5	TRBV5-1	.	.	TGCGCCAGCAGCTTGGGGCAGAGGGAGACCCAGTACTTC	CASSLGQRETQYF
TRBJ1-1	TRBV6-5	.	.	TGTGCCAGCAGTTACAGGCGTCAGGGGAACACTGAAGCTTTCTTT	CASSYRRQGNTEAFF
TRBJ1-2	TRBV2	.	TRBD1	TGTGCCACCACACCGTCCGGGACAGGGTATGGCTACACCTTC	CATTPSGTGYGYTF
TRBJ1-4	TRBV29-1	.	.	TGCAGCGCGTTGACCAGTTTTAATGAAAAACTGTTTTTT	CSALTSFNEKLFF
TRBJ1-4	TRBV7-2	.	TRBD1	TGTGCCAGCAGCTCACAGGGGGCGGCTGGTGAAAAACTGTTTTTT	CASSSQGAAGEKLFF
TRBJ2-1	TRBV7-3	.	.	TGTGCCAGCAGCGGAAGCGGAAACTCCTACAATGAGCAGTTCTTC	CASSGSGNSYNEQFF
TRBJ1-5	TRBV19	.	.	TGTGCCAGTATCTCTGGGGGGTCCAGCAATCAGCCCCAGCATTTT	CASISGGSSNQPQHF
TRBJ2-2	TRBV15	.	.	TGTGCCACCACCACAGCCTTTGCGAACACCGGGGAGCTGTTTTTT	CATTTAFANTGELFF
TRBJ2-1	TRBV29-1	once	.	TGCAGCGTTCCCCTTTCGACTGCCCTTCGCTCCTACAATGAGCAGTTCTTC	CSVPLSTALRSYNEQFF
TRBJ2-3	TRBV5-1	.	TRBD2	TGCGCCAGCAGCTTGTCGGCTAGCGGGAGAAGACGAGATACGCAGTATTTT	CASSLSASGRRRDTQYF
TRBJ2-1	TRBV15	once	.	TGTGCCACCAGCAGAGATAAACGGAGGGGAGAGCAGTTCTTC	CATSRDKRRGEQFF
TRBJ1-1	TRBV28	.	TRBD1	TGTGCCGGCATGGGACAGGGACCTGAAGCTTTCTTT	CAGMGQGPEAFF
TRBJ2-2	TRBV27	.	.	TGTGCCAGCAGTCGTAACACCGGGGAGCTGTTTTTT	CASSRNTGELFF
TRBJ2-5	TRBV29-1	once	.	TGCAGCGTTGAAGAGAGGGGGGGGGAGACCCAGTACTTC	CSVEERGGETQYF
TRBJ2-1	TRBV5-1	.	TRBD1	TGCGCCAGCAGCCAGGGGGACGCTTTCAATGAGCAGTTCTTC	CASSQGDAFNEQFF
TRBJ1-1	TRBV28	once	TRBD1	TGTGCCAGCAGTGACAGGGGTACTGAAGCTTTCTTT	CASSDRGTEAFF
TRBJ2-1	TRBV6-5	once	TRBD2	TGTGCCAGCAGACGTAGCGGGGACGGGCTGCAGTTCTTC	CASRRSGDGLQFF
TRBJ1-4	TRBV11-2	.	.	TGTGCCAGCAGCAGACAACAGCTAACTAATGAAAAACTGTTTTTT	CASSRQQLTNEKLFF
TRBJ2-5	TRBV4-2	once	.	TGTGCCAGCAGCCAAGCCCTGGGTGAGACCCAGTACTTC	CASSQALGETQYF
TRBJ2-3	TRBV11-2	.	.	TGTGCCAGCAGCTCCCCCCGGGATTCTTGGGGTGATACGCAGTATTTT	CASSSPRDSWGDTQYF
TRBJ1-1	TRBV4-1	few	.	TGCGCCAGCAGCCAAGATCCGGGGACGAACACTGAAGCTTTCTTT	CASSQDPGTNTEAFF
TRBJ1-5	TRBV30	.	.	TGTGCCTGGAGTGCAGGTCGTACACCTTATCAGCCCCAGCATTTT	CAWSAGRTPYQPQHF
TRBJ1-2	TRBV13	.	TRBD1	TGTGCCAGCAGCTTAGATACGTTCGGACAGGGGGATTCCTATGGCTACACCTTC	CASSLDTFGQGDSYGYTF
TRBJ1-1	TRBV29-1	.	.	TGCAGCGCCGGGTACATGAACACTGAAGCTTTCTTT	CSAGYMNTEAFF
TRBJ2-1	TRBV2	.	.	TGTGCCAGGGGCAATGAGCAGTTCTTC	CARGNEQFF
TRBJ2-7	TRBV4-2	.	TRBD1	TGTGCCAGCAGTACAACCGGGACAGGGGGCCGCGAGCAGTACTTC	CASSTTGTGGREQYF
TRBJ2-5	TRBV27	.	TRBD1	TGTGCCAGCAGTATGACCCGACAGGGAAGGGAGACCCAGTACTTC	CASSMTRQGRETQYF
TRBJ2-7	TRBV21-1	.	.	TGTGCCAGCAGCAAAAATAAGCGGGAGGTTGTACCCTACGAGCAGTACTTC	CASSKNKREVVPYEQYF
TRBJ1-2	TRBV19	.	.	TGTGCCAGTAGTATAGATTCGGACCTTAATCTGGGCTACACCTTC	CASSIDSDLNLGYTF
TRBJ2-2	TRBV14	.	.	TGTGCCAGCAGCCCCCCGGGGGCGGAGCTGTTTTTT	CASSPPGAELFF
TRBJ1-2	TRBV5-1	.	.	TGCGCCAGCAGAATTTCGGGCCAGAACTATGGCTACACCTTC	CASRISGQNYGYTF
TRBJ1-1	TRBV2	many	.	TGTGCCAGCAGTATTACGGAGAACACTGAAGCTTTCTTT	CASSITENTEAFF
TRBJ2-3	TRBV6-6	.	.	TGTGCCAGCAGTCCCGGAGGATCTAGCACAGATACGCAGTATTTT	CASSPGGSSTDTQYF
TRBJ2-7	TRBV30	.	TRBD2	TGTGCCTGGAGTAGGGGAGCGGGAACCTACGAGCAGTACTTC	CAWSRGAGTYEQYF
TRBJ2-3	TRBV5-6	.	.	TGTGCCAGCAGCTTGTTGTCCACCACAGATACGCAGTATTTT	CASSLLSTTDTQYF
TRBJ1-5	TRBV28	.	.	TGTGCCAGCGCAACTCTGGGGGCAGGGCATCAGCCCCAGCATTTT	CASATLGAGHQPQHF
TRBJ2-4	TRBV5-1	.	TRBD1	TGCGCCAGCAGCTTCGGGACAGGCCCGGCAAACATTCAGTACTTC	CASSFGTGPANIQYF
TRBJ2-7	TRBV9	.	TRBD1	TGTGCCAGCAGCGGGACAGGGGGGTCCTACGAGCAGTACTTC	CASSGTGGSYEQYF
TRBJ2-5	TRBV21-1	once	.	TGTGCCAGCAGCGACCCGGAGGGGACTAGCGGGAGGGCCCTTTATGGGACCCAGTACTTC	CASSDPEGTSGRALYGTQYF
TRBJ1-1	TRBV2	few	.	TGTGCCAGCAGGGAAACAGGTTTATACCAAGCTTTCTTT	CASRETGLYQAFF
TRBJ2-7	TRBV5-4	.	.	TGTGCCAGCAGCTTGGGAGTGACAGGTACCTACGAGCAGTACTTC	CASSLGVTGTYEQYF
TRBJ2-2	TRBV2	.	.	TGTGCCAGCACGCGGCTAGCGCGGGACACCGGGGAGCTGTTTTTT	CASTRLARDTGELFF
TRBJ1-3	TRBV18	many	TRBD1	TGTGCCAGCTCCCCGGGACAGGGGGCTTCTGGAAACACCATATATTTT	CASSPGQGASGNTIYF
TRBJ1-1	TRBV15	.	.	TGTGCCACCAGCAGAGACTCCCTTTCGGGCACTGAAGCTTTCTTT	CATSRDSLSGTEAFF
TRBJ2-2	TRBV2	.	.	TGTGCCAGCAGCGGGTCTTCTGCCGGGGAGCTGTTTTTT	CASSGSSAGELFF
TRBJ2-5	TRBV7-3	.	.	TGTGCCAGCAGCCTGGGAGGAGGAGGGACCCAGTACTTC	CASSLGGGGTQYF
TRBJ1-1	TRBV19	once	.	TGTGCCAGTAGTCGCCGAACGGGGGACACTGAAGCTTTCTTT	CASSRRTGDTEAFF
TRBJ2-7	TRBV18	.	.	TGTGCCAGCTCACGCCGGGACGGATACTACGAGCAGTACTTC	CASSRRDGYYEQYF
TRBJ1-3	TRBV6-1	once	.	TGTGCCAGCAGTGAGGATCCACAGGGAAACACCATATATTTT	CASSEDPQGNTIYF
TRBJ1-1	TRBV2	few	.	TGTGCCAGCATTTTGAAAGGGGCCCCTAACACTGAAGCTTTCTTT	CASILKGAPNTEAFF
TRBJ1-1	TRBV10-3	.	.	TGTGCCATCAGGGCAGGGGACGGGGGGAGTACTGAAGCTTTCTTT	CAIRAGDGGSTEAFF